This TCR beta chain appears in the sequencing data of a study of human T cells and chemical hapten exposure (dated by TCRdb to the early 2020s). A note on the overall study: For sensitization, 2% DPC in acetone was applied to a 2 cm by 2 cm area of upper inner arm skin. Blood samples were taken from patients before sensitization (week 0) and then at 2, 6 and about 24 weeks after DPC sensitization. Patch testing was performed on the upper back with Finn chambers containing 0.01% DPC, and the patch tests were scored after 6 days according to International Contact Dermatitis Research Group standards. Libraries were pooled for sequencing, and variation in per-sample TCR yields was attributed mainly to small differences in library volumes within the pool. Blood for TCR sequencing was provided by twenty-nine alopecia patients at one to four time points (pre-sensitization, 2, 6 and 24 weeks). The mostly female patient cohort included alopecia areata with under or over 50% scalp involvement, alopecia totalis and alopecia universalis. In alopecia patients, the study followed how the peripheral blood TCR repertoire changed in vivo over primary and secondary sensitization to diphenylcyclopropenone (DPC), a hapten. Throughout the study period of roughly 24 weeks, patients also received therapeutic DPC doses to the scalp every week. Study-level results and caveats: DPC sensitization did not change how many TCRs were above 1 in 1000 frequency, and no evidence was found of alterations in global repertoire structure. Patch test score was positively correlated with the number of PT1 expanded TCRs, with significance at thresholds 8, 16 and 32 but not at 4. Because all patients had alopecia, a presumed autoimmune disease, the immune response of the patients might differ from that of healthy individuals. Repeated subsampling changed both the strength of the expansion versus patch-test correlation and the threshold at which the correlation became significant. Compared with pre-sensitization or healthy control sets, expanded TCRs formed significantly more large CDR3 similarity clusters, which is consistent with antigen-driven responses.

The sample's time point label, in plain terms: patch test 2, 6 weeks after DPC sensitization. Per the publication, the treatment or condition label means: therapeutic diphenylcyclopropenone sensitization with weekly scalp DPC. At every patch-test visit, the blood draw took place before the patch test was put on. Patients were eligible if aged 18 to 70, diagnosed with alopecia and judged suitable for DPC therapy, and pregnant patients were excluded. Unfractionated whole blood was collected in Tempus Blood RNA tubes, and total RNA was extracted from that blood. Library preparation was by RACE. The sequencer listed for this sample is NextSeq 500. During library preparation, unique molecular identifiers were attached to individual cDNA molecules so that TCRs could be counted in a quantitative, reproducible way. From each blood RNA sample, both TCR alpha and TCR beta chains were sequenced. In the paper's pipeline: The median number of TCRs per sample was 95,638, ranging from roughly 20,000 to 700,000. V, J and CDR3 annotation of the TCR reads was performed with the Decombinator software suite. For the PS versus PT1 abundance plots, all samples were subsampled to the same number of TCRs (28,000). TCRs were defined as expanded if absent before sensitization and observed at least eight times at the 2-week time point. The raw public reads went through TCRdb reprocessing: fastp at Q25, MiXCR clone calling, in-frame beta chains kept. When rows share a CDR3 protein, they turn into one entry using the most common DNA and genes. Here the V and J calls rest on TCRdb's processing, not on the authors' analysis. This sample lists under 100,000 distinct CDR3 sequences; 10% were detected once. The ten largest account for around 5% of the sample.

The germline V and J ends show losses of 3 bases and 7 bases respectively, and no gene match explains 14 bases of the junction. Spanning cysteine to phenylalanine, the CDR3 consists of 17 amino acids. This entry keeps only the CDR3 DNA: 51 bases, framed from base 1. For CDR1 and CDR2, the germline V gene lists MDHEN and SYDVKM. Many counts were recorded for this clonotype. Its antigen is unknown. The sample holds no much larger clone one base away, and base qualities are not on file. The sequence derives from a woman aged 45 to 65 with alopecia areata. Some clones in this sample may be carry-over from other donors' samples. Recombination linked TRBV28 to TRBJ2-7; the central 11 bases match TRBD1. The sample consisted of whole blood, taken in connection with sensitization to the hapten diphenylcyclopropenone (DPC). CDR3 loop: CASSLWSLDRGPGEQYF. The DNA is TGTGCCAGCAGTTTGTGGTCACTGGACAGGGGGCCGGGTGAGCAGTACTTC.